This T cell receptor beta chain is drawn from a study of cytomegalovirus exposure and HLA in healthy donors. Study details: It was reported in a later analysis that the same platform had been used for the 120 validation repertoires as for the 550 to 750 first-cohort repertoires.

Generated by immunoSEQ multiplex PCR, the TCRdb table keeps only in-frame clones and is missing some. The table has approximately 41,000 clones, 80% to 95% seen once. Findings and limits, study-wide: Listed as cytomegalovirus-associated were 164 TCR beta chains. Reports described diagnosis of cytomegalovirus status by the classifier as highly specific and sensitive.

For this clone: The antigen is undetermined.

Between the trimmed V and J ends, which lost 0 bases and 4 bases, there was a span of 10 bases. CDR1 is SGHRS, CDR2 YFSETQ, per germline. The CDR3 loop spans 14 amino acids. The clonotype comes from a man aged 18-30 years in good health and CMV-seronegative. This chain uses TRBV5-1 with TRBJ1-2; D gene ambiguous. The sample comprised PBMCs. Here the CDR3 DNA reads TGCGCCAGCAGCTTGGAAGGACTGAGCTATGGCTACACCTTC. Its protein product is CASSLEGLSYGYTF.